Listed below are T cell receptor beta chains from one sample, sequenced in a study of OX40 agonist ivuxolimab in advanced cancers. Repertoires were generated with immunoSEQ multiplex PCR, while TCRdb's copy carries only in-frame clones and drops some. The data contain approximately 80,000 clones, approximately 91% of them singletons. The sample was CD4+ or CD8+ T cells sorted from blood, taken in a trial of the OX40 agonist ivuxolimab. The receptors originated from an adult with an advanced solid tumor such as melanoma, head and neck, liver or kidney cancer. The CDR3 runs from the conserved cysteine through the conserved F or W. The D gene is left open where the match is weak. Expanded clones get a size class; other rows say once, few or many, or leave the size out.

j_gene | abundance | v_gene | d_gene | CDR3aa | CDR3nt
TRBJ2-6 | . | TRBV9 | TRBD1 | CASSVRQGAGANVLTF | TGTGCCAGCAGCGTCCGACAGGGAGCTGGGGCCAACGTCCTGACTTTC
TRBJ2-7 | . | TRBV5-1 | . | CASSEGTSIRYEQYF | TGCGCCAGCAGTGAAGGAACGTCAATCCGCTACGAGCAGTACTTC
TRBJ2-2 | . | TRBV11-2 | . | CASSLPTGTFNTGELFF | TGTGCCAGCAGCTTACCGACCGGGACTTTTAACACCGGGGAGCTGTTTTTT
TRBJ1-2 | . | TRBV5-6 | . | CASSREGTSGYTF | TGTGCCAGCAGCCGAGAGGGGACAAGCGGCTACACCTTC
TRBJ1-4 | . | TRBV28 | . | CASTGVLTNEKLFF | TGTGCCAGCACAGGGGTCCTCACTAATGAAAAACTGTTTTTT
TRBJ1-3 | . | TRBV5-5 | . | CASSEGSGNTIYF | TGTGCCAGCAGCGAGGGATCTGGAAACACCATATATTTT
TRBJ1-5 | . | TRBV28 | . | CASSLGIGINSNQPQHF | TGTGCCAGCAGTTTAGGTATAGGCATCAATAGCAATCAGCCCCAGCATTTT
TRBJ1-1 | . | TRBV5-1 | . | CASSLDGSTATEAFF | TGCGCCAGCAGCTTGGACGGGAGCACCGCCACTGAAGCTTTCTTT
TRBJ2-5 | . | TRBV30 | . | CAWNRGGETQYF | TGTGCCTGGAATCGGGGAGGAGAGACCCAGTACTTC
TRBJ1-5 | . | TRBV19 | . | CASSINWGGDQPQHF | TGTGCCAGTAGTATAAATTGGGGCGGGGATCAGCCCCAGCATTTT
TRBJ2-7 | . | TRBV19 | TRBD1 | CASSTPGQGAYEQYF | TGTGCCAGTAGTACCCCGGGACAGGGGGCCTACGAGCAGTACTTC
TRBJ1-5 | once | TRBV6-1 | . | CAIGGRGNSNQPQHF | TGTGCCATCGGGGGAAGGGGGAATAGCAATCAGCCCCAGCATTTT
TRBJ1-3 | once | TRBV5-1 | . | CASSTSSQTGNTIYF | TGCGCCAGCAGCACCTCATCCCAAACTGGAAACACCATATATTTT
TRBJ1-2 | . | TRBV19 | . | CATVPAGGVGGYTF | TGTGCCACAGTCCCCGCTGGGGGTGTGGGTGGCTACACCTTC
TRBJ1-3 | . | TRBV18 | . | CASSPRREGNTIYF | TGTGCCAGCTCACCACGGAGGGAAGGAAACACCATATATTTT
TRBJ2-7 | . | TRBV27 | TRBD1 | CASSSADRDHEQYF | TGTGCCAGCAGTTCAGCTGACAGGGACCACGAGCAGTACTTC
TRBJ2-1 | . | TRBV7-9 | . | CASSLRTRNEQFF | TGTGCCAGCAGCTTAAGGACTCGAAATGAGCAGTTCTTC
TRBJ2-7 | . | TRBV7-9 | . | CASSLDGGTYEQYF | TGTGCCAGCAGCTTAGACGGGGGAACCTACGAGCAGTACTTC
TRBJ2-2 | . | TRBV5-4 | TRBD2 | CATGAAGGSWDTGELFF | TGTGCCACCGGGGCAGCGGGAGGGAGCTGGGACACCGGGGAGCTGTTTTTT
TRBJ2-5 | . | TRBV27 | TRBD2 | CASSFGKRGTGETQYF | TGTGCCAGCAGTTTCGGCAAGCGGGGGACGGGAGAGACCCAGTACTTC
TRBJ2-1 | once | TRBV23-1 | . | CASTLSFSGNNEQFF | TGCGCCAGCACCCTATCCTTTTCGGGGAACAATGAGCAGTTCTTC
TRBJ2-7 | . | TRBV30 | TRBD2 | CACTGLADNGYEQYF | TGTGCCTGCACGGGACTAGCGGATAATGGCTACGAGCAGTACTTC
TRBJ1-5 | once | TRBV28 | . | CASAPGLSNQPQHF | TGTGCCAGCGCTCCAGGGTTAAGCAATCAGCCCCAGCATTTT
TRBJ2-1 | . | TRBV7-9 | . | CASSLVPAGSGPREFF | TGTGCCAGCAGCTTGGTCCCCGCTGGTTCAGGGCCGCGGGAGTTCTTC
TRBJ2-3 | . | TRBV6-1 | . | CASSDGGNTDTQYF | TGTGCCAGCAGTGATGGCGGGAACACAGATACGCAGTATTTT
TRBJ2-1 | . | TRBV6-4 | . | CASSDSGYSREQFF | TGTGCCAGCAGTGACTCGGGCTACTCAAGGGAGCAGTTCTTC
TRBJ2-7 | . | TRBV9 | . | CASSVGPTGGHEQYF | TGTGCCAGCAGCGTAGGTCCAACCGGAGGCCACGAGCAGTACTTC
TRBJ2-1 | . | TRBV5-6 | TRBD2 | CASSRTSGNYNEQFF | TGTGCCAGCAGCAGGACTAGCGGGAACTACAATGAGCAGTTCTTC
TRBJ2-7 | . | TRBV30 | TRBD2 | CAWKGLAGPYEQYF | TGTGCCTGGAAGGGACTAGCGGGCCCCTACGAGCAGTACTTC
TRBJ2-7 | . | TRBV28 | . | CASSFRLSYEQYF | TGTGCCAGCAGTTTTCGACTCTCCTACGAGCAGTACTTC
TRBJ2-2 | few | TRBV30 | . | CAWTQGSGELFF | TGTGCCTGGACTCAGGGGTCCGGGGAGCTGTTTTTT